Listed below are T cell receptor beta chains from one sample, sequenced in a study of CD8 T cells in Susac syndrome. TCRdb used MiXCR to reprocess the immunoSEQ multiplex PCR reads, holding one entry per CDR3 protein. Of a few hundred thousand distinct CDR3 sequences in the sample, 85% to 90% were seen once. Sequencing was done on a sample of CD8+ T cells from PBMCs. Receptors were obtained from a human donor with multiple sclerosis. Each CDR3 is given without its conserved first and last residue.

v_gene	j_gene	CDR3aa
TRBV30	TRBJ2-7	AWTWTGDYEQY
TRBV12-3/TRBV12-4	TRBJ1-2	ASSSTRTLYGYT
TRBV20-1	TRBJ2-1	SASRDRGGGNEQF
TRBV19	TRBJ1-1	ASSIEDSNTEAF
TRBV28	TRBJ2-7	ASRILGQGDHEQY
TRBV5-1	TRBJ2-7	ASSSTGQGSYEQY
TRBV5-6	TRBJ2-1	ASSLTFDRVNEQF
TRBV4-1	TRBJ1-1	ASSQDPRGLTEAF
TRBV2	TRBJ1-1	ASSEGAALEDTEAF
TRBV12-5	TRBJ1-2	ASGSATTLDGHGYT
TRBV2	TRBJ2-1	ASSEERVFLPFYNEQF
TRBV20-1	TRBJ1-1	SARDLGDPEAF
TRBV5-1	TRBJ1-2	ASSGQLFDGYT
TRBV19	TRBJ2-1	ASSTEGNEQF
TRBV18	TRBJ2-1	ASSPRGEGENEQF
TRBV7-9	TRBJ2-7	ASTPSGIPYEQY
TRBV29-1	TRBJ2-7	SADLPFGGQY
TRBV28	TRBJ2-2	ASSLRSPNTGELF
TRBV27	TRBJ1-1	ASSSWTLIEAF
TRBV23-1	TRBJ2-1	ASSQWAGTGNNEQF
TRBV10-3	TRBJ2-1	AISESRDAGGLSNEQF
TRBV30	TRBJ2-1	ACFAAGVGNYNEQF
TRBV19	TRBJ2-7	ASSQLGFYEQY
TRBV28	TRBJ2-7	ASSWEIYRDRDEQY